This T cell receptor (beta chain) was found in a study of T cells in Graves' hyperthyroidism and ophthalmopathy. This clonotype was seen a handful of times. RNA transcripts served as the template for amplifying TCR beta CDR3 regions. The TCR CDR3 was amplified in a first-round RT-PCR using the HTBI primer set. TCRdb re-called the multiplex PCR reads with MiXCR, one entry per CDR3 protein. Among 600,000 to 650,000 distinct CDR3 sequences listed, around 15% were seen once. Trimming took off 3 bases at V and 6 bases at J, with 9 bases between the two ends. The CDR3 runs to 12 residues. The germline V gene encodes CDR1 WSHSY and CDR2 SAAADI.

Input material: blood. The source of this sequence is a woman aged 25 to 39 with Graves' hyperthyroidism. The chain uses TRBV10-2 and TRBJ2-7; D ambiguous. DNA of the CDR3: TGCGCCAGCAGTGATGTAACTCGCGAGCAGTACTTC. This gives the protein CASSDVTREQYF.